What follows is one T cell receptor (beta chain) and its context. The sample belongs to a study of T cells in Graves' hyperthyroidism and ophthalmopathy. The CDR3 regions of TCR beta were amplified from RNA transcripts. The TCR CDR3 first-round RT-PCR relied on the HTBI primer set. TCRdb used MiXCR to reprocess the multiplex PCR reads, holding one entry per CDR3 protein. The data hold about 290,000 distinct CDR3 sequences, with roughly 15% observed a single time. Newly diagnosed hyperthyroidism patients aged 18 to 65 years had disease lasting under 2 months. Patients with uncontrolled infections, other autoimmune diseases, pregnancy or lactation were excluded. The authors took PBMCs from roughly 10 ml fresh peripheral blood. This clonotype was sampled from a woman aged 35 to 49 with Graves' hyperthyroidism. Sequencing was performed on blood.

CDR3 DNA: TGTGCCAGTAGGATAAAGCGGGATTCGAACACCGGGGAGCTGTTTTTT. It yields the protein CASRIKRDSNTGELFF. The rearrangement joins TRBV19 to TRBJ2-2, with 7 bases identical to TRBD2. This CDR3 spans 16 amino acids. The junction had 7 bases not matched to a gene; V was cut back by 6 bases and J by 0 bases. Germline assignment: CDR1 LNHDA and CDR2 SQIVND (reference sequence).